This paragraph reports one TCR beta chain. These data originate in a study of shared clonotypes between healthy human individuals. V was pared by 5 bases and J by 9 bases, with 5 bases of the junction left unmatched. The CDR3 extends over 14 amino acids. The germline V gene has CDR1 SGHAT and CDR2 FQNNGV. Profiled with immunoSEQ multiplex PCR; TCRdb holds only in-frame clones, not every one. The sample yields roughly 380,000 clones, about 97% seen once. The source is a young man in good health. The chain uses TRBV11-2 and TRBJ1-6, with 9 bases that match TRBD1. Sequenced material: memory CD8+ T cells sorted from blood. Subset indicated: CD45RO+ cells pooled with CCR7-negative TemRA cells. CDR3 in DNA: TGTGCCAGCAGCGCAGACAGGGGGGTTTCACCCCTCCACTTT. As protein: CASSADRGVSPLHF.